Listed below are T cell receptor beta chains from one sample, sequenced in a study of T cells after yellow fever vaccination. One entry per CDR3 protein, called by TCRdb with MiXCR from the 5' RACE reads. Among about 49,000 distinct CDR3 sequences listed, 7% to 8.5% were seen once. Sequenced material: CD8+ T cells sorted from PBMCs, taken around 15 days after the first yellow fever vaccination. The receptors here all came from a man between 18 and 29 years old who received the YFV17D yellow fever vaccine. CDR3s include the opening cysteine and the closing phenylalanine or tryptophan. The D gene is left open where the match is weak. Clone size is shown for a subset of rows, as once, few, many or a class of expanded clone.

J	V	size	D	CDR3	DNA
TRBJ1-5	TRBV10-3	-	-	CAIGGGINQPQHF	TGTGCCATCGGAGGGGGGATCAATCAGCCCCAGCATTTT
TRBJ1-3	TRBV18	many	-	CASSPPYRTISGNTIYF	TGTGCCAGCTCACCACCGTACAGGACGATCTCTGGAAACACCATATATTTT
TRBJ2-3	TRBV7-2	many	-	CASSFGGGTDTQYF	TGTGCCAGCAGCTTCGGGGGCGGCACAGATACGCAGTATTTT
TRBJ1-1	TRBV12-3/TRBV12-4	many	-	CASSRGPGSTEAFF	TGTGCCAGCAGTCGGGGACCGGGTAGCACTGAAGCTTTCTTT
TRBJ2-7	TRBV27	many	-	CASSKGPVPYEQYF	TGTGCCAGCAGTAAAGGACCAGTTCCCTACGAGCAGTACTTC
TRBJ2-1	TRBV4-3	many	-	CASSQDQVSTNEQFF	TGCGCCAGCAGCCAAGATCAGGTCAGCACGAATGAGCAGTTCTTC
TRBJ2-2	TRBV12-3/TRBV12-4	many	-	CASSLSGELFF	TGTGCCAGCAGTTTGTCCGGGGAGCTGTTTTTT
TRBJ1-6	TRBV27	many	-	CASSQGGVTPLHF	TGTGCCAGCAGTCAGGGTGGGGTTACGCCCCTCCACTTT
TRBJ2-5	TRBV19	few	TRBD1	CASRGGLTETQYF	TGTGCCAGTCGAGGGGGCCTTACGGAGACCCAGTACTTC
TRBJ2-1	TRBV5-4	many	-	CASSLEPVNNEQFF	TGTGCCAGCAGCTTGGAGCCAGTCAACAATGAGCAGTTCTTC
TRBJ2-1	TRBV2	many	-	CASSEDSYNEQFF	TGTGCCAGCAGTGAAGACAGCTACAATGAGCAGTTCTTC
TRBJ1-1	TRBV4-3	-	-	CASSQSVGGDTEAFF	TGCGCCAGCAGCCAATCCGTCGGGGGTGACACTGAAGCTTTCTTT
TRBJ2-2	TRBV12-5	few	-	CASGFGAGELFF	-
TRBJ1-1	TRBV12-3/TRBV12-4	many	-	CASRRLGQGPNTEAFF	TGTGCCAGCAGGCGCCTAGGGCAGGGGCCGAACACTGAAGCTTTCTTT
TRBJ1-2	TRBV4-1	many	-	CASSQDFGGYTF	TGCGCCAGCAGCCAAGATTTTGGTGGCTACACCTTC
TRBJ2-7	TRBV12-3/TRBV12-4	many	-	CASSLIGAVWEQYF	TGTGCCAGCAGTTTGATCGGGGCGGTTTGGGAGCAGTACTTC
TRBJ2-1	TRBV6-5	many	TRBD1	CASSTDRGNEQFF	TGTGCCAGCAGTACGGACAGGGGGAATGAGCAGTTCTTC
TRBJ1-1	TRBV5-4	many	TRBD1	CASSLEDREDTEAFF	TGTGCCAGCAGCTTGGAGGACAGGGAGGACACTGAAGCTTTCTTT
TRBJ2-2	TRBV7-2	many	-	CASSSPDGGWYTGELFF	TGTGCCAGCAGCTCCCCAGATGGGGGCTGGTACACCGGGGAGCTGTTTTTT
TRBJ2-7	TRBV6-1	many	-	CASSQTTSGYEQYF	TGTGCCAGCAGTCAGACTACCAGCGGGTACGAGCAGTACTTC
TRBJ1-1	TRBV3-1	many	-	CASSLLTERLNTEAFF	TGTGCCAGCAGCCTATTAACGGAGAGACTGAACACTGAAGCTTTCTTT
TRBJ1-1	TRBV7-2	many	-	CASSLGGPSITEAFF	TGTGCCAGCAGCTTAGGGGGGCCTAGTATCACTGAAGCTTTCTTT
TRBJ2-3	TRBV11-2	many	TRBD2	CASSLGGGRDTQYF	TGTGCCAGCAGCTTAGGCGGGGGGCGAGATACGCAGTATTTT
TRBJ2-3	TRBV29-1	many	-	CSAWDSTDTQYF	TGCAGCGCATGGGACAGCACAGATACGCAGTATTTT
TRBJ2-2	TRBV5-4	-	-	CASSYRGAGTGELFF	TGTGCCAGCAGCTATAGGGGCGCGGGCACCGGGGAGCTGTTTTTT
TRBJ1-1	TRBV6-2/TRBV6-3	many	-	CASSPEQGWTEAFF	TGTGCCAGCAGTCCAGAACAGGGATGGACTGAAGCTTTCTTT
TRBJ1-1	TRBV6-5	few	TRBD1	CASSWTGGTEAFF	TGTGCCAGCAGTTGGACAGGGGGCACTGAAGCTTTCTTT
TRBJ2-7	TRBV4-3	many	TRBD1	CASSQDGGTGPTYEQYF	TGCGCCAGCAGCCAAGACGGAGGGACAGGTCCAACCTACGAGCAGTACTTC
TRBJ2-7	TRBV7-6	many	-	CASSSGSSSYEQYF	TGTGCCAGCAGCTCCGGGTCCAGCTCCTACGAGCAGTACTTC
TRBJ2-3	TRBV13	-	-	CASSLGARDTQYF	TGTGCCAGCAGCCTTGGGGCGAGAGATACGCAGTATTTT
TRBJ2-7	TRBV9	few	-	CASSPTQGWGYEQYF	TGTGCCAGCAGCCCAACACAGGGTTGGGGCTACGAGCAGTACTTC
TRBJ2-2	TRBV6-5	many	-	CASSRNTGELFF	TGTGCCAGCAGTAGGAACACCGGGGAGCTGTTTTTT
TRBJ1-2	TRBV18	many	TRBD1	CASSDGTGGYGYTF	TGTGCCAGCTCGGACGGGACAGGTGGTTATGGCTACACCTTC
TRBJ2-4	TRBV12-3/TRBV12-4	many	-	CASSPGGLLAKNIQYF	TGTGCCAGCAGCCCCGGAGGCCTGTTAGCCAAAAACATTCAGTACTTC
TRBJ2-7	TRBV4-1	-	-	CASSQDGYEQYF	TGCGCCAGCAGCCAAGATGGGTACGAGCAGTACTTC
TRBJ2-1	TRBV7-6	many	TRBD1	CATRPGQGSSYNEQFF	TGTGCCACCCGCCCGGGACAGGGGAGCTCCTACAATGAGCAGTTCTTC
TRBJ2-2	TRBV12-3/TRBV12-4	-	-	CASSLGTLSPNTGELFF	TGTGCCAGCAGTTTGGGCACCCTCAGCCCGAACACCGGGGAGCTGTTTTTT
TRBJ2-5	TRBV4-3	many	TRBD1	CASGAGTGVGETQYF	TGCGCCAGCGGGGCGGGGACAGGGGTCGGAGAGACCCAGTACTTC
TRBJ2-1	TRBV7-8	many	-	CASWDKEDRYNEQFF	TGTGCCAGCTGGGACAAAGAGGACAGATACAATGAGCAGTTCTTC
TRBJ2-2	TRBV7-9	many	TRBD1	CASSSPQGATGELFF	TGTGCCAGCAGCTCCCCGCAGGGGGCAACCGGGGAGCTGTTTTTT
TRBJ2-1	TRBV19	-	-	CASSSDSLYNEQFF	TGTGCCAGTAGTTCTGACAGCCTCTACAATGAGCAGTTCTTC
TRBJ1-1	TRBV6-5	many	-	CASSYSPDTEAFF	TGTGCCAGCAGTTATAGCCCGGACACTGAAGCTTTCTTT
TRBJ1-2	TRBV6-2/TRBV6-3	many	-	CASSYQQLEGYTF	TGTGCCAGCAGTTATCAACAACTGGAGGGCTACACCTTC
TRBJ2-5	TRBV6-6	few	-	CASSYSMEETQYF	TGTGCCAGCAGTTACTCGATGGAAGAGACCCAGTACTTC
TRBJ2-3	TRBV4-1	many	TRBD2	CASSLGTSGRFTDTQYF	TGCGCCAGCAGCCTGGGGACTAGCGGGCGCTTCACAGATACGCAGTATTTT
TRBJ2-7	TRBV20-1	medium-sized	TRBD2	CSASTSGGAGFNEQYF	TGCAGTGCTTCGACTAGCGGGGGGGCCGGTTTTAACGAGCAGTACTTC
TRBJ1-4	TRBV10-2	few	-	CASSDQGQGNEKLFF	TGCGCCAGCAGTGATCAGGGGCAGGGGAATGAAAAACTGTTTTTT
TRBJ2-2	TRBV10-3	many	TRBD2	CATTEGLAGTGELFF	TGTGCCACCACCGAGGGACTAGCGGGCACCGGGGAGCTGTTTTTT
TRBJ2-1	TRBV20-1	many	TRBD2	CSAPHRGGSYNEQFF	TGCAGTGCACCGCATCGCGGGGGCTCCTACAATGAGCAGTTCTTC
TRBJ2-3	TRBV9	many	TRBD1	CASSDGQGIDTQYF	TGTGCCAGCAGCGACGGACAGGGGATAGATACGCAGTATTTT
TRBJ2-3	TRBV27	many	-	CASSLTPYSTDTQYF	TGTGCCAGCAGTTTGACTCCCTACAGCACAGATACGCAGTATTTT
TRBJ2-7	TRBV5-4	many	-	CASSSMDRPYEQYF	TGTGCCAGCAGCTCGATGGACAGACCCTACGAGCAGTACTTC
TRBJ2-3	TRBV7-8	many	-	CASSPRPIGDVNTQYF	TGTGCCAGCAGCCCACGTCCTATTGGGGATGTAAATACGCAGTATTTT